This T cell receptor beta chain appears in the sequencing data of a study of T cells in Graves' hyperthyroidism and ophthalmopathy. Amplification targeted TCR beta CDR3 regions from RNA transcripts. TCR CDR3 underwent first-round RT-PCR with the HTBI primer set. Each CDR3 protein is one row after TCRdb ran MiXCR on the multiplex PCR reads. The sample includes roughly 520,000 distinct CDR3 sequences, approximately 25% seen only once; the top ten take about 11%. General study results and limits: A median roughly six months before onset, the model predicted ophthalmopathy.

The length of the CDR3 is 15 residues. V dropped 3 bases and J dropped 5; count of bases not matched to a gene: 6. CDR1 is SGHRS, CDR2 YFSETQ, per germline. This clonotype was seen many times. What it binds is not known. Ophthalmopathy in the patients scored at least 3 on Clinical Activity Score and at least 4 on NOSPECS grade, lasting under 3 months. Pregnant or lactating patients were excluded, as were those with uncontrolled infection or other autoimmune disease. Diagnosing involved the use of clinical symptoms, serum thyroxine and TRAb, thyroid ultrasound and orbital computed tomography. This receptor was identified in a woman in her 30s with Graves' ophthalmopathy. The gene calls are TRBV5-1 and TRBJ2-5; the match to TRBD2 covers 11 bases. Sequencing input: blood. The CDR3 sequence is CASSSTSGVGETQYF. CDR3 bases: TGCGCCAGCAGCTCGACTAGCGGGGTGGGTGAGACCCAGTACTTC.